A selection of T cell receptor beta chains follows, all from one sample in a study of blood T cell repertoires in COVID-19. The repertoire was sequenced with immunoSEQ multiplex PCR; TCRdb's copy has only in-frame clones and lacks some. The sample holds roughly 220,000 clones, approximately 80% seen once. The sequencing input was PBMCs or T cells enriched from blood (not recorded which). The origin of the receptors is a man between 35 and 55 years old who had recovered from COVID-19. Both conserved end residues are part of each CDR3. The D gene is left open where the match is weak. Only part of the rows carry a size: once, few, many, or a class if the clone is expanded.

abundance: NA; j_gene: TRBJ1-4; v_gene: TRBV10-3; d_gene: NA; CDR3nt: TGTGCCATCAGTGAGTCGTTGGCAGGGTCTGGAAAACTGTTTTTT; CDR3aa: CAISESLAGSGKLFF
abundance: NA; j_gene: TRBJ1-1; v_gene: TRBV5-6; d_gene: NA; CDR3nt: TGTGCCAGCAGCCCACGGGGTGGCGGAGCTTTCTTT; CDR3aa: CASSPRGGGAFF
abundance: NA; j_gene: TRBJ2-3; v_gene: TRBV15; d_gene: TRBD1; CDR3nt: TGTGCCACCAGCGGGACAGTTACGCAGTATTTT; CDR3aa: CATSGTVTQYF
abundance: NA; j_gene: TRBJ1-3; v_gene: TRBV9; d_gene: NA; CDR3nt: TGTGCCAGCAGCGTTTACGGGTCCCTCTCTGGAAACACCATATATTTT; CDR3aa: CASSVYGSLSGNTIYF
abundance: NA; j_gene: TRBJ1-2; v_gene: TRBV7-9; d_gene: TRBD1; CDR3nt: TGTGCCAGCAGCTTAGGGGGACAGGGCCTAATTGGCGGCTACACCTTC; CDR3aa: CASSLGGQGLIGGYTF
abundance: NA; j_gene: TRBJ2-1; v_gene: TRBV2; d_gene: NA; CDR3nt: TGTGCCAGCAGTGTAGGCGGGGCCTCCTACAATGAGCAGTTCTTC; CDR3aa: CASSVGGASYNEQFF
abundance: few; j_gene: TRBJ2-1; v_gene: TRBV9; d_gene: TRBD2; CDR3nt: TGTGCCAGCAGCGTAGTTGCTAGCGGGAGGAACCTAAACAATGAGCAGTTCTTC; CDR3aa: CASSVVASGRNLNNEQFF
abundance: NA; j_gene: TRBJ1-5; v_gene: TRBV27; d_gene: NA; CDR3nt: TGTGCCAGCAGCCGCGCCGGGGATACAGTTACTCAGCCCCAGCATTTT; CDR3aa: CASSRAGDTVTQPQHF
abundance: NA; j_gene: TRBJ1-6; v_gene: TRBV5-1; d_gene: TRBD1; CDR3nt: TGCGCCAGCTCAACGCCGGGGACAGGGGAAAATTCACCCCTCCACTTT; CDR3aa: CASSTPGTGENSPLHF
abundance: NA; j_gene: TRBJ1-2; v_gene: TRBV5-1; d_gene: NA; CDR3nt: TGCGCCAGCAGCTTGTCGGGGTCTTCTGGCTACACCTTC; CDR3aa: CASSLSGSSGYTF
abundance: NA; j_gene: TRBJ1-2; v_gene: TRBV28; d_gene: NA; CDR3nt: TGTGCCAGCGTAAGTGGGCGGGACTATGGCTACACCTTC; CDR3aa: CASVSGRDYGYTF
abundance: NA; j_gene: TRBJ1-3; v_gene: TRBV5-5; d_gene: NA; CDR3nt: TGTGCCAGCAGCTTCGGACAGATCTCTGGAAACACCATATATTTT; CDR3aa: CASSFGQISGNTIYF
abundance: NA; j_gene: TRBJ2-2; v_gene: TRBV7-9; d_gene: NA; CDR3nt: TGTGCCAGCAGCTCGCTAGCGAACACCGGGGAGCTGTTTTTT; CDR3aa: CASSSLANTGELFF
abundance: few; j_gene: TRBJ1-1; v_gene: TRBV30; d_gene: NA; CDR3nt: TGTGCCTGGGGGGACCCAATCCGGGGCACTGAAGCTTTCTTT; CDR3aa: CAWGDPIRGTEAFF
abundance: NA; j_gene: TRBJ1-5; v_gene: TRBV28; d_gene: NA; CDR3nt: TGTGCCAGCACCTTGGACAGAAGACAGCCCCAGCATTTT; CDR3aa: CASTLDRRQPQHF
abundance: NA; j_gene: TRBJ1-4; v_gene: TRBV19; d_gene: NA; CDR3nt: TGTGCCAGTCCTACGGGGGGGGAGAATGAAAAACTGTTTTTT; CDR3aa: CASPTGGENEKLFF
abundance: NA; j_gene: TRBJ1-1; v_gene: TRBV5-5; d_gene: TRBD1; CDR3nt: TGTGCCAGCAGCCCGACAGGGTGGGACACTGAAGCTTTCTTT; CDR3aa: CASSPTGWDTEAFF
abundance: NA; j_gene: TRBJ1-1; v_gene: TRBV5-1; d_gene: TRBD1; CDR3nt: TGCGCCAGCAGCTCCAGGGGGCTGGGGACTGAAGCTTTCTTT; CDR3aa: CASSSRGLGTEAFF
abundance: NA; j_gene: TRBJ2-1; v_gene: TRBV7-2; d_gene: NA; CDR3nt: TGTGCCAGCAGCTTAGGGCGACACAAATCAAATGAGCAGTTCTTC; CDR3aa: CASSLGRHKSNEQFF
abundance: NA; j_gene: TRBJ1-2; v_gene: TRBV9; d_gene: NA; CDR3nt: TGTGCCAGCAGCGTCTCCGGGGTTCTGAACTATGGCTACACCTTC; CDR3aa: CASSVSGVLNYGYTF
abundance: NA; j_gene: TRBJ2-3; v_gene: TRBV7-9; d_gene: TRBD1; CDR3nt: TGTGCCAGCAGCTCAGGGACAGGAGGGTATACGCAGTATTTT; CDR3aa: CASSSGTGGYTQYF
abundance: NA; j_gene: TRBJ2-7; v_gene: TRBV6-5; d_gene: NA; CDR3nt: TGTGCCAGCACCCAGAGGGTTTCCAACGAGCAGTACTTC; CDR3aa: CASTQRVSNEQYF
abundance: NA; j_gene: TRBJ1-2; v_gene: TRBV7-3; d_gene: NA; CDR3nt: TGTGCCAGCAGCCTAATGGGGGGCTATGGCTACACCTTC; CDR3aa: CASSLMGGYGYTF
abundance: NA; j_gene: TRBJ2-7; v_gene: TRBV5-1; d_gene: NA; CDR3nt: TGCGCCAGCAGCTTATCGCCCCAGGAGGGGGCAGCGGACGAGCAGTACTTC; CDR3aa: CASSLSPQEGAADEQYF
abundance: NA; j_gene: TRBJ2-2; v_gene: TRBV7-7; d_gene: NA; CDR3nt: TGTGCCAGCAGCTTAAGGGGCTTAGGACCCGGTCATCCTACCGGGGAGCTGTTTTTT; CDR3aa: CASSLRGLGPGHPTGELFF
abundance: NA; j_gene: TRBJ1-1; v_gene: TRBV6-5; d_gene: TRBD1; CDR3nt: TGTGCCAGCAGTCGACAGGGCGCTGAAGCTTTCTTT; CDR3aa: CASSRQGAEAFF
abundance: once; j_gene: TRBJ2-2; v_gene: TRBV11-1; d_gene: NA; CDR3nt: TGTGCCAGCACCCCCCCGAGGGGGAGAACCGGGGAGCTGTTTTTT; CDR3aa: CASTPPRGRTGELFF
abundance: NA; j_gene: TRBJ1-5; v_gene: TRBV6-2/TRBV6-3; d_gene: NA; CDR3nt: TGTGCCAGCAGCTCACCGGGGGGTGTAAATCAGCCCCAGCATTTT; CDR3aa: CASSSPGGVNQPQHF
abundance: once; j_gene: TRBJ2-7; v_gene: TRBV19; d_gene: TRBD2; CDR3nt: TGTGCCAGTAGTATCGGACTAGCGGGACCCTACGAGCAGTACTTC; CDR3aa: CASSIGLAGPYEQYF
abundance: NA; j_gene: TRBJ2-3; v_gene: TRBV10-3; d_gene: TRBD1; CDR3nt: TGTGCCATCAGTGAGCTTGCGGACAGGAAAACAGATACGCAGTATTTT; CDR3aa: CAISELADRKTDTQYF
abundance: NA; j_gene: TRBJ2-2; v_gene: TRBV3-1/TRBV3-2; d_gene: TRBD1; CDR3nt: TGTGCCAGCAGCCGACGGGACAGCGCGACCGGGGAGCTGTTTTTT; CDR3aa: CASSRRDSATGELFF
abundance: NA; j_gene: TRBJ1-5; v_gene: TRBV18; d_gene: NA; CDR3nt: TGTGCCAGCTCACCAGGATTCGGGAATCAGCCCCAGCATTTT; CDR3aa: CASSPGFGNQPQHF
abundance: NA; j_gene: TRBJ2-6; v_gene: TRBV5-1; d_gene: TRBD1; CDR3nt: TGCGCCAGCAGCAGCCCGGGACAGGGGAGCTCTGGGGCCAACGTCCTGACTTTC; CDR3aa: CASSSPGQGSSGANVLTF
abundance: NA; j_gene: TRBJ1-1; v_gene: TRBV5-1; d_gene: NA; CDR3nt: TGCGCCAGCAGCCCGGACAAACACACTGAAGCTTTCTTT; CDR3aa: CASSPDKHTEAFF
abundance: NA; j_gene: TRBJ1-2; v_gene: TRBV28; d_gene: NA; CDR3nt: TGTGCCTACGGGGCAGGGCGGGGCGGCTACACCTTC; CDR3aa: CAYGAGRGGYTF
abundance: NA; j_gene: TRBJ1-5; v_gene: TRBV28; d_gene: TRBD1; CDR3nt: TGTGCCAGCAGCCCAGACAGGGCGAGAAGCAATCAGCCCCAGCATTTT; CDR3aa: CASSPDRARSNQPQHF
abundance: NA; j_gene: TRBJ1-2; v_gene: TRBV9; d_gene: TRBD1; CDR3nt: TGTGCCAGCAGCGTAGCTGAGGGGGCGCTGGGCTATGGCTACACCTTC; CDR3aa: CASSVAEGALGYGYTF
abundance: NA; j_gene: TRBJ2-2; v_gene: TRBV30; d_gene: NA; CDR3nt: TGTGCCTGGGATAACATGAGGGCCGCCACCGGGGAGCTGTTTTTT; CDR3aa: CAWDNMRAATGELFF
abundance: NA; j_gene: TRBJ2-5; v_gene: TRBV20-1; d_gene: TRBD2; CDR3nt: TGCAGTGCTAGTCAGCGGGGGGGCTGGGAGACCCAGTACTTC; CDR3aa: CSASQRGGWETQYF
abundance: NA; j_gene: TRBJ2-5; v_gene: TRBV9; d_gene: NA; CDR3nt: TGTGCCAGCAGCGTTGAACTAGCTGGGGAGACCCAGTACTTC; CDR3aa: CASSVELAGETQYF
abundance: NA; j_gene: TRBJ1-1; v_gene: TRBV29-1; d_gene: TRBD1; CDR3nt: TGCAGCGCGGGAAGACAGGGAATCACTGAAGCTTTCTTT; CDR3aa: CSAGRQGITEAFF
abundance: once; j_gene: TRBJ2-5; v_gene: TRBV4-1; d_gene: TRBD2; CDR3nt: TGCGCCAGCAGCCAAGCGGGAGCGGGACAAGAGACCCAGTACTTC; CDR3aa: CASSQAGAGQETQYF
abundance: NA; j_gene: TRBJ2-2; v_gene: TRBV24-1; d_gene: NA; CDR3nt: TGTGCCACCAGTGATTTCCTCCGGCCCGGGGTAACGGACACCGGGGAGCTGTTTTTT; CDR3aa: CATSDFLRPGVTDTGELFF
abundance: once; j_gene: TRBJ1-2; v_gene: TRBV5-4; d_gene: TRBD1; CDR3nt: TGTGCCAGCAGCCCACGACAGGGCCCACCGAACTTGTATGGCTACACCTTC; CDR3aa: CASSPRQGPPNLYGYTF
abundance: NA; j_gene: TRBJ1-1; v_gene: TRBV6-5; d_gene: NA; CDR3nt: TGTGCCAGCAATTTCGGGGGGATCTACACTGAAGCTTTCTTT; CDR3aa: CASNFGGIYTEAFF
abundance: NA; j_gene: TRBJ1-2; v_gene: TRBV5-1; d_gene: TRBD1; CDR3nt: TGCGCCAGCAGCCCGGCGGGGACAGACTATGGCTACACCTTC; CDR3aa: CASSPAGTDYGYTF
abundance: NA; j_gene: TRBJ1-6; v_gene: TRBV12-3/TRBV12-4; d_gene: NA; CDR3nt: TGTGCCAGCAGGCTTAGCGGGGGTTCACCCCTCCACTTT; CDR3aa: CASRLSGGSPLHF
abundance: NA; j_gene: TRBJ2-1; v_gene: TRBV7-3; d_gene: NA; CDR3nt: TGTGCCAGCAGCTTAAATCTAGCTTCCTACAATGAGCAGTTCTTC; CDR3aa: CASSLNLASYNEQFF
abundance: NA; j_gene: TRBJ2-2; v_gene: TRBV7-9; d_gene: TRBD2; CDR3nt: TGTGCCAGCAGCCCTAGCGGGGGGAACACCGGGGAGCTGTTTTTT; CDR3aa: CASSPSGGNTGELFF
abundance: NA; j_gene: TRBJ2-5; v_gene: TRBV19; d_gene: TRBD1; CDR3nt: TGTGCCAGTAGTCGTGTCAGGGGGGAGACCCAGTACTTC; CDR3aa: CASSRVRGETQYF
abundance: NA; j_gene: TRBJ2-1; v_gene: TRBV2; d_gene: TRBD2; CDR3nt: TGTGCCAGCACCGGGACTAGCCTCTACAATGAGCAGTTCTTC; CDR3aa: CASTGTSLYNEQFF